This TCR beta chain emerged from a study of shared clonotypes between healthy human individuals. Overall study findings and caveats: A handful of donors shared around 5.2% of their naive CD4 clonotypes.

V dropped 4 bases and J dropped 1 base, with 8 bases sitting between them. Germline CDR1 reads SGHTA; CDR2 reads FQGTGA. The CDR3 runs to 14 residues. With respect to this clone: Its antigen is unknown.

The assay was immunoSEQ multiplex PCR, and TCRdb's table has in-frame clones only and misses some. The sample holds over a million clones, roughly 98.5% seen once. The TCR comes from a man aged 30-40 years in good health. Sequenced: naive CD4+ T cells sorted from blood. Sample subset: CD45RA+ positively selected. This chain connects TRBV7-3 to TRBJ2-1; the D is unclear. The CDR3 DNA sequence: TGTGCCAGCAGCTCCAGCCAATCCTACAATGAGCAGTTCTTC. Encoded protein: CASSSSQSYNEQFF. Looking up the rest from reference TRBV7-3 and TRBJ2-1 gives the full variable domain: GAGVSQTPSNKVTEKGKYVELRCDPISGHTALYWYRQSLGQGPEFLIYFQGTGAADDSGLPNDRFFAVRPEGSVSTLKIQRTERGDSAVYLCASSSSQSYNEQFFGPGTRLTVL.